Listed here is a single T cell receptor (beta chain). As yet, its antigen is unknown. The data originate from a study of shared clonotypes between healthy human individuals. Study-level background: Participating donors consisted of two women and a few men aged 18 to 49. Study-wide findings and caveats: Around 5.3% of naive CD4 clonotypes were shared across a few donors. Naive subsets generally had larger estimated richness than memory subsets. Sampling covered blood only; tissue repertoires likely differ.

TCRdb's copy holds only in-frame clones and misses some; the assay was immunoSEQ multiplex PCR. The sample includes 600,000 to 750,000 clones, 55% to 80% of them seen just once. V lost 3 bases to trimming and J lost 4 bases, with 15 bases between them. The CDR3 spans 15 residues. Germline V gives CDR1 LNHDA, CDR2 SQIVND (reference sequence). This sequence joins TRBV19 and TRBJ1-2; no reliable D call. Sequenced material: memory CD4+ T cells sorted from blood. Stated subset: CD45RA-negative fraction. The TCR was taken from a woman aged 30 to 39 in good health. The CDR3 coding sequence is TGTGCCAGTAGTATTTGGGCGGCTGATACCTATGGCTACACCTTC. It translates to CASSIWAADTYGYTF.